This T cell receptor (beta chain) comes out of a study of OX40 agonist ivuxolimab in advanced cancers. At the level of the study: Ivuxolimab was administered intravenously to patients at 0.01 to 10 mg/kg every 2 weeks. Partial responses were recorded for three patients, including one with hepatocellular carcinoma and two with cutaneous melanoma.

The CDR3 runs 13 residues. This table comes from immunoSEQ multiplex PCR, and its TCRdb copy is limited to in-frame clones, with some not included. The table lists 70,000 or so clones, around 84% of them singletons, with around 1.1% in the top ten. The source of this sequence is an adult with an advanced solid tumor such as melanoma, head and neck, liver or kidney cancer. The rearrangement joins TRBV21-1 to TRBJ1-4. TRBV21-1 counts as a pseudogene. Sequenced material: CD4+ or CD8+ T cells sorted from blood, taken in a trial of the OX40 agonist ivuxolimab. The CDR3 loop reads CASSNRDPEKLFF. CDR3 sequence (DNA): TGTGCCAGCAGCAACCGGGACCCAGAAAAACTGTTTTTT.